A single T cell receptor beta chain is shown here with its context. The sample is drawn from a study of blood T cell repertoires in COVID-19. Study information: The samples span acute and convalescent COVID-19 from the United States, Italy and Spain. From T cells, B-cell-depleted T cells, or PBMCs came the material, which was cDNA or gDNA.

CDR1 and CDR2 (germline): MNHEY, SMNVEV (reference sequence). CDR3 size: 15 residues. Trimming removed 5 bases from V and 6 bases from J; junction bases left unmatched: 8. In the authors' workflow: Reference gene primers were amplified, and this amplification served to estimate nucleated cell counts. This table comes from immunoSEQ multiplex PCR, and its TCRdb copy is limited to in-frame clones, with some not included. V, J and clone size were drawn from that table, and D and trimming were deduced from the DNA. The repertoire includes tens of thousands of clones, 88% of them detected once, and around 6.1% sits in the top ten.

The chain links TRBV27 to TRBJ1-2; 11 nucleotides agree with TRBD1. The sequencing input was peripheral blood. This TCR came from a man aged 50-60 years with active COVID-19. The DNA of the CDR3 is TGTGCCAGCAGTCCAAGGGACAGGGGGTTCCATGGCTACACCTTC. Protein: CASSPRDRGFHGYTF.